The rows below give T cell receptor beta chains drawn from one sample of a study of blood T cell repertoires in COVID-19. TCRdb's table, derived via immunoSEQ multiplex PCR, lists solely in-frame clones and lacks some. The sample yields approximately 470,000 clones, roughly 87% seen once. Material for sequencing was PBMCs or T cells enriched from blood (not recorded which). Source of these receptors: a young woman who had recovered from COVID-19. CDR3s include the opening cysteine and the closing phenylalanine or tryptophan. Each record gives: J gene, clone size, V gene, D gene, CDR3 protein, CDR3 DNA. A D gene is named only where the DNA matches it firmly. Some rows have no size entry. The others give once, few or many, or a class for an expanded clone.

TRBJ1-2,-,TRBV25-1,-,CASSEENSEGYTF,TGTGCCAGCAGTGAAGAAAATTCGGAGGGCTACACCTTC
TRBJ2-5,once,TRBV7-9,TRBD1,CASSFGAGGLETQYF,TGTGCCAGCAGTTTCGGGGCAGGGGGCTTGGAGACCCAGTACTTC
TRBJ2-7,-,TRBV5-4,-,CASSIDRLSYEQYF,TGTGCCAGCAGCATAGACAGGCTCTCCTACGAGCAGTACTTC
TRBJ2-2,-,TRBV10-1,-,CASRGDLTGPGELFF,TGCGCCAGCAGGGGGGATTTGACAGGACCCGGGGAGCTGTTTTTT
TRBJ2-7,-,TRBV9,-,CASSLSLEDEQYF,TGTGCCAGCAGCCTTAGCCTCGAGGACGAGCAGTACTTC
TRBJ2-1,-,TRBV19,TRBD2,CASSWGLAPNEQFF,TGTGCCAGTAGTTGGGGACTAGCTCCCAATGAGCAGTTCTTC
TRBJ1-2,-,TRBV12-3/TRBV12-4,TRBD1,CASSFGTDYGYTF,TGTGCCAGCAGTTTTGGGACAGACTATGGCTACACCTTC
TRBJ1-6,-,TRBV5-1,TRBD1,CASRPTGETPNSPLHF,TGCGCCAGCAGGCCCACAGGGGAAACTCCCAATTCACCCCTCCACTTT
TRBJ1-1,once,TRBV2,-,CASILYYEAFF,TGTGCCAGCATTCTGTACTATGAAGCTTTCTTT
TRBJ2-2,-,TRBV11-3,-,CASSLGVSAGELFF,TGTGCCAGCAGCTTAGGTGTGTCCGCCGGGGAGCTGTTTTTT
TRBJ2-3,-,TRBV5-1,TRBD2,CASSQRGGRGDTQYF,TGCGCCAGCAGCCAACGGGGCGGGAGGGGAGATACGCAGTATTTT
TRBJ2-7,-,TRBV9,-,CASSVGTLTYEQYF,TGTGCCAGCAGCGTTGGGACACTCACCTACGAGCAGTACTTC
TRBJ1-5,once,TRBV6-5,-,CASKGQLNQPQHF,TGTGCCAGCAAGGGGCAGCTAAATCAGCCCCAGCATTTT
TRBJ2-2,-,TRBV14,-,CASSQEGGSSTGELFF,TGTGCCAGCAGCCAAGAAGGCGGGTCTAGCACCGGGGAGCTGTTTTTT
TRBJ2-1,-,TRBV11-2,TRBD2,CASSLMTSGARSLGDEQFF,TGTGCCAGCAGCTTAATGACTAGCGGGGCTAGATCCCTGGGGGATGAGCAGTTCTTC
TRBJ2-2,-,TRBV28,-,CASSLWRGGTGELFF,TGTGCCAGCAGTTTATGGAGGGGAGGCACCGGGGAGCTGTTTTTT
TRBJ2-3,-,TRBV28,TRBD2,CASSPAGLAGGDTQYF,TGTGCCAGCAGTCCCGCCGGACTAGCGGGGGGAGATACGCAGTATTTT
TRBJ2-3,-,TRBV2,-,CASSEQATSTDTQYF,TGTGCCAGCAGTGAGCAAGCGACTAGCACAGATACGCAGTATTTT
TRBJ1-3,-,TRBV6-6,-,CASSLPRGLSLDTIYF,TGTGCCAGCAGTTTACCCAGGGGACTATCTCTTGACACCATATATTTT
TRBJ1-5,-,TRBV21-1,-,CASSPRSRGVDSNQPQHF,TGTGCCAGCAGCCCGAGGAGCAGGGGGGTTGATAGCAATCAGCCCCAGCATTTT
TRBJ1-2,-,TRBV24-1,TRBD1,CATSDRDSSDGYTF,TGTGCCACCAGTGATCGGGACAGCTCGGATGGCTACACCTTC
TRBJ2-7,-,TRBV7-8,TRBD1,CASNSLDRSSYEQYF,TGTGCCAGCAACTCCTTGGACAGGTCCTCCTACGAGCAGTACTTC
TRBJ2-5,few,TRBV5-8,TRBD1,CASIAWDREETQYF,TGTGCCAGCATAGCTTGGGACAGGGAAGAGACCCAGTACTTC
TRBJ2-5,-,TRBV6-1,TRBD1,CASSEYIPISGQGRETQYF,TGTGCCAGCAGTGAATATATTCCGATTTCGGGACAGGGTAGGGAGACCCAGTACTTC
TRBJ1-2,-,TRBV27,-,CASSGDFYGYTF,TGTGCCAGCAGCGGGGACTTCTATGGCTACACCTTC
TRBJ1-6,-,TRBV19,-,CASSETGYNSPLHF,TGTGCCAGTAGCGAGACAGGTTATAATTCACCCCTCCACTTT
TRBJ1-5,-,TRBV7-2,TRBD1,CASSLVGVTGGGQPQHF,TGTGCCAGCAGCTTAGTTGGGGTGACAGGGGGGGGTCAGCCCCAGCATTTT
TRBJ1-4,-,TRBV5-1,TRBD1,CASSLGTESEKLFF,TGCGCCAGCAGCCTAGGGACAGAAAGTGAAAAACTGTTTTTT
TRBJ2-1,-,TRBV2,-,CASSVQGSSYNEQFF,TGTGCCAGCAGTGTCCAGGGGAGCTCCTACAATGAGCAGTTCTTC
TRBJ2-3,few,TRBV11-2,-,CASSLGGEEDTQYF,TGTGCCAGCAGCTTAGGGGGCGAGGAAGATACGCAGTATTTT
TRBJ1-4,-,TRBV5-4,TRBD1,CASSFGTGQEGEKLFF,TGTGCCAGCAGCTTCGGGACAGGGCAGGAAGGTGAAAAACTGTTTTTT